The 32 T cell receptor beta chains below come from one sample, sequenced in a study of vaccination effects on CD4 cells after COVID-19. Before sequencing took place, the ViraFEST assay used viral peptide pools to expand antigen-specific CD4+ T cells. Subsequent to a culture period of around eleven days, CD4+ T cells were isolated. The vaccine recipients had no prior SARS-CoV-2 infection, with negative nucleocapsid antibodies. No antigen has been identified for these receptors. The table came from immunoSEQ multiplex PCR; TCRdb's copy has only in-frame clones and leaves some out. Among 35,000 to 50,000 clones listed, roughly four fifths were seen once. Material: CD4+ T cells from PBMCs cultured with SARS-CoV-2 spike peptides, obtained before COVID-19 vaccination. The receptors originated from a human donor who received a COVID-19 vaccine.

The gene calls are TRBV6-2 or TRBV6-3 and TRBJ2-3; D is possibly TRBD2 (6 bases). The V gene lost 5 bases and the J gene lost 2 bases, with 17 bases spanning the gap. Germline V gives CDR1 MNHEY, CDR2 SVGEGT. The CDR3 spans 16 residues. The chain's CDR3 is CASSGRRDWNTDTQYF. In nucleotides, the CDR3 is TGTGCCAGCAGTGGCCGCCGGGACTGGAACACAGATACGCAGTATTTT.

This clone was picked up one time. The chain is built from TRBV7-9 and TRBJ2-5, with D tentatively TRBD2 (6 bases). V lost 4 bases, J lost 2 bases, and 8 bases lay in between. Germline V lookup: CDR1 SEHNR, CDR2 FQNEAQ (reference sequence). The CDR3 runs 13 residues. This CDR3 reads CASSSTSQETQYF. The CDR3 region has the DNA TGTGCCAGCAGCTCGACTAGTCAAGAGACCCAGTACTTC.

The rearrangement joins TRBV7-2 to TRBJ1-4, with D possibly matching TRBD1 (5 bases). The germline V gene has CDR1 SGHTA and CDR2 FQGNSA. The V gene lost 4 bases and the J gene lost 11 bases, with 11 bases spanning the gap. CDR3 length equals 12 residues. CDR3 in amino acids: CASSSTGGKLFF. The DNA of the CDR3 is TGTGCCAGCAGCTCAACGGGGGGGAAACTGTTTTTT.

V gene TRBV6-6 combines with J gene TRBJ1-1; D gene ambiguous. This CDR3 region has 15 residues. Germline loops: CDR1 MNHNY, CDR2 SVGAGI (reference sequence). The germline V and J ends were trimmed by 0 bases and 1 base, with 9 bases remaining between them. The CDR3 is CASSYSGSPNTEAFF. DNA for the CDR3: TGTGCCAGCAGTTACTCCGGCAGCCCGAACACTGAAGCTTTCTTT.

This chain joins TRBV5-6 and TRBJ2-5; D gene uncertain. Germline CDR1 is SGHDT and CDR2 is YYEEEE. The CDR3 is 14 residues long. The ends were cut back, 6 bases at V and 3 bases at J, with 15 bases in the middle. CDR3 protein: CASTDQLSKETQYF. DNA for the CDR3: TGTGCCAGCACCGACCAACTGTCTAAAGAGACCCAGTACTTC.

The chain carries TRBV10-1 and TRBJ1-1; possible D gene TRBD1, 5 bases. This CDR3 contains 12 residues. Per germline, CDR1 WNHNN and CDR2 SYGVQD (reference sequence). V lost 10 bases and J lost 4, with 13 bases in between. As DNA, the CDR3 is TGCGCCAACCTGGGACCGAGCACTGAAGCTTTCTTT. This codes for CANLGPSTEAFF.

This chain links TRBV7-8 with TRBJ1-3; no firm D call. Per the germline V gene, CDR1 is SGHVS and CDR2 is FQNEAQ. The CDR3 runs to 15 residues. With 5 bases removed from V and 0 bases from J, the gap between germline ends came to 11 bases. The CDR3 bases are TGTGCCAGCAGCGCCCGACGGATCTCTGGAAACACCATATATTTT. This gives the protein CASSARRISGNTIYF.

This CDR3 is CASSLARGTNEKLFF. CDR3 in DNA: TGCGCCAGCAGCTTGGCCAGGGGAACTAATGAAAAACTGTTTTTT. The chain carries TRBV5-1 and TRBJ1-4, with D possibly being TRBD1 (6 bases). V lost 0 bases, J lost 1 base, and 7 bases lay in between. This CDR3 is 15 amino acids long. Germline CDR1 and CDR2: SGHRS and YFSETQ.

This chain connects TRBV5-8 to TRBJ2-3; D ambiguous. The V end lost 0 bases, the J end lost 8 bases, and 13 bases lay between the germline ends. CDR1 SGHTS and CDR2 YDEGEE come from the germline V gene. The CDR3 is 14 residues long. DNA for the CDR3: TGTGCCAGCAGCTTGGTGTTAGGGCTTCTTACGCAGTATTTT. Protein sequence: CASSLVLGLLTQYF.

As DNA, the CDR3 is TGTGCCACCAGTGATCCGTCCGGGACAGATAGCAATCAGCCCCAGCATTTT. It codes for CATSDPSGTDSNQPQHF. The gene calls are TRBV24-1 and TRBJ1-5, with 7 bases lining up with TRBD1. The J segment lost 0 bases and the V segment lost 3 bases, leaving 7 bases of the junction unmatched. The germline gives CDR1 KGHDR, CDR2 SFDVKD. The CDR3 sequence is 17 residues long.

The CDR3 sequence: CASSQAAGLNIQYF. The CDR3 bases are TGCGCCAGCAGCCAAGCTGCGGGGCTTAACATTCAGTACTTC. The V and J genes are TRBV4-3 and TRBJ2-4, with TRBD2 as a possible D gene (6 bases). There are 14 residues in the CDR3. The ends were cut back, 1 base at V and 7 bases at J, with 11 bases in the middle. In germline, CDR1 is LGHNA, CDR2 YSLEER.

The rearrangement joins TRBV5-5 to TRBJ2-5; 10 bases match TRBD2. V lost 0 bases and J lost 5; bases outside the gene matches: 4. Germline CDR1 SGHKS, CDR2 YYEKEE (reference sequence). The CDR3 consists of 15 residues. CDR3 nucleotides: TGTGCCAGCAGCTTGGGACTAGCGGGTTCGGAGACCCAGTACTTC. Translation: CASSLGLAGSETQYF.

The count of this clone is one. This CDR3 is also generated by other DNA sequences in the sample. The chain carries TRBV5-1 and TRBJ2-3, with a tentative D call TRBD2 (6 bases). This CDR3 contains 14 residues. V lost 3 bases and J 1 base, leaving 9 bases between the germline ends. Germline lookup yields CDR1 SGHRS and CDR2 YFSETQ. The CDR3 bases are TGCGCCAGCAGCTCCTCGGGGGGCACAGATACGCAGTATTTT. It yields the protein CASSSSGGTDTQYF. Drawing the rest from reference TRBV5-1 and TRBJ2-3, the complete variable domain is KAGVTQTPRYLIKTRGQQVTLSCSPISGHRSVSWYQQTPGQGLQFLFEYFSETQRNKGNFPGRFSGRQFSNSRSEMNVSTLELGDSALYLCASSSSGGTDTQYFGPGTRLTVL.

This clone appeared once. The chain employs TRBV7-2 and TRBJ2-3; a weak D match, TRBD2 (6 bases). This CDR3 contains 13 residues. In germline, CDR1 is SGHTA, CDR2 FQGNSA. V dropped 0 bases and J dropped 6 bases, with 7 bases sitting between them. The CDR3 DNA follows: TGTGCCAGCAGCTTAGCGGGGAGGGATACGCAGTATTTT. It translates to CASSLAGRDTQYF.

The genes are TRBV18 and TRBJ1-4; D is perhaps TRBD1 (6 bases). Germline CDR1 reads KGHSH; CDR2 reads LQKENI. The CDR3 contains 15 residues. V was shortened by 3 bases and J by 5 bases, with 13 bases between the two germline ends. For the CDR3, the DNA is TGTGCCAGCTCACCCCAGGGGATGCAGAATGAAAAACTGTTTTTT. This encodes CASSPQGMQNEKLFF. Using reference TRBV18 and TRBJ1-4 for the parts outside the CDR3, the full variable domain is NAGVMQNPRHLVRRRGQEARLRCSPMKGHSHVYWYRQLPEEGLKFMVYLQKENIIDESGMPKERFSAEFPKEGPSILRIQQVVRGDSAAYFCASSPQGMQNEKLFFGSGTQLSVL.

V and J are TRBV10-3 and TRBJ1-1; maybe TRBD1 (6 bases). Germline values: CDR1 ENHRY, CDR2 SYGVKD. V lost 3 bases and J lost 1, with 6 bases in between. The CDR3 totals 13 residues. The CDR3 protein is CAISDRGNTEAFF. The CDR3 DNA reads TGTGCCATCAGTGACAGGGGGAACACTGAAGCTTTCTTT.

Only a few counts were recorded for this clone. This chain's CDR3 is CASSRDRNYGYTF. CDR3 in DNA: TGTGCCAGCAGTCGGGACAGGAACTATGGCTACACCTTC. This rearrangement joins TRBV2 to TRBJ1-2; 8 bases are shared with TRBD1. V was pared by 5 bases and J by 2 bases, with 1 base of the junction left unmatched. Germline loops: CDR1 SNHLY, CDR2 FYNNEI. CDR3 length equals 13 residues.

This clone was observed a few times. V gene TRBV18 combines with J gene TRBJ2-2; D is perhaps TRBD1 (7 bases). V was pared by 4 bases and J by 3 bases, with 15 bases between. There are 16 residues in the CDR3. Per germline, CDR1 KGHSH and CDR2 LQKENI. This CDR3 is CASSLTDREDTGELFF. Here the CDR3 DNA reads TGTGCCAGCTCACTAACCGACAGGGAGGACACCGGGGAGCTGTTTTTT.

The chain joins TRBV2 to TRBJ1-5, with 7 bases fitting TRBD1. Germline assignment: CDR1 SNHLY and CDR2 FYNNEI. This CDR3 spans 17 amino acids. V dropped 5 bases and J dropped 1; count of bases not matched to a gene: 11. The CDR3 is CASSYIRQGGSNQPQHF. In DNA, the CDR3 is TGTGCCAGCAGTTATATCCGACAGGGAGGGAGCAATCAGCCCCAGCATTTT.

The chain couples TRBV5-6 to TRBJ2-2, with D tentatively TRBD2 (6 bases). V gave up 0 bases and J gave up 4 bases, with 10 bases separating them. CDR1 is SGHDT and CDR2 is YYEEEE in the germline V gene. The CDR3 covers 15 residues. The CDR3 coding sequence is TGTGCCAGCAGCTTGGTTCAGGGACTCACCGGGGAGCTGTTTTTT. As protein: CASSLVQGLTGELFF.

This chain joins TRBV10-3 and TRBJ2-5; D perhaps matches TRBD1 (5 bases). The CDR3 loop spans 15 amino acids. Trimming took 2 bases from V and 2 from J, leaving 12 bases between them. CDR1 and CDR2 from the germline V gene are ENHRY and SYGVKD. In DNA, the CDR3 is TGTGCCATCAGTGAGCCCGTAGGGGCTCAAGAGACCCAGTACTTC. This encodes CAISEPVGAQETQYF.

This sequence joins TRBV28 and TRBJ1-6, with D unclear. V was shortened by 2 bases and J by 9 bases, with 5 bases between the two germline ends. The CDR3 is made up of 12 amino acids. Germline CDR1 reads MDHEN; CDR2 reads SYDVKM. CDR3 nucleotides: TGTGCCAGCAGTTTAACTCTTTCACCCCTCCACTTT. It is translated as CASSLTLSPLHF.

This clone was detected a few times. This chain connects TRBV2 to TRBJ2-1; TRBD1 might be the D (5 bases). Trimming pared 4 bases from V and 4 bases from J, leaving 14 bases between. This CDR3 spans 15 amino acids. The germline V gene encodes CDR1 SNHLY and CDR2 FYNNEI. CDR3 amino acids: CASSVGQGVYNEQFF. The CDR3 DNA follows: TGTGCCAGCAGTGTTGGGCAAGGGGTGTACAATGAGCAGTTCTTC.

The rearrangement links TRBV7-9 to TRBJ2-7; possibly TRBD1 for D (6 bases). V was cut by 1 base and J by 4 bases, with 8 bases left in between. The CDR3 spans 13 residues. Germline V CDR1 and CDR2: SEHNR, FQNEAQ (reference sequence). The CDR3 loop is CASSLDRAYEQYV. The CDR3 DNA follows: TGTGCCAGCAGCTTAGACAGGGCTTACGAGCAGTACGTC.

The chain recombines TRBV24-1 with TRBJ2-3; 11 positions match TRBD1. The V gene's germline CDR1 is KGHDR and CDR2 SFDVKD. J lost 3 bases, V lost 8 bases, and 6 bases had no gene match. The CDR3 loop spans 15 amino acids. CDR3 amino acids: CATNGGQGVTDTQYF. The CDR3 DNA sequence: TGTGCCACCAACGGGGGACAGGGGGTAACAGATACGCAGTATTTT.

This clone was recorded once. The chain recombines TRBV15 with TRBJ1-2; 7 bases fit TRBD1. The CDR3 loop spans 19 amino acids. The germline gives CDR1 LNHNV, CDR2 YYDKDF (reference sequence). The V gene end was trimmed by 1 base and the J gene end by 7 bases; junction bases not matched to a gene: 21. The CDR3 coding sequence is TGTGCCACCAGCAGAGGGGGGACAGCCCAAGCAGGGCGGGAGGGTGGCTACACCTTC. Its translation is CATSRGGTAQAGREGGYTF.

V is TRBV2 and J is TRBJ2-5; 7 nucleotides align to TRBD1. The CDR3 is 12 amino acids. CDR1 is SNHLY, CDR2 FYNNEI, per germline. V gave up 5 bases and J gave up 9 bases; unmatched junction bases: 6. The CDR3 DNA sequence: TGTGCCAGCAGTACAAACAGGGGTCCCCAGTACTTC. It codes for CASSTNRGPQYF.

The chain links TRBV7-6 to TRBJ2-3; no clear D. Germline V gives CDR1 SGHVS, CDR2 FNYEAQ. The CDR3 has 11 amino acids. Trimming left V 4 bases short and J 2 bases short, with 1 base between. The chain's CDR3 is CASSYTDTQYF. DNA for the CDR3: TGTGCCAGCAGCTACACAGATACGCAGTATTTT.

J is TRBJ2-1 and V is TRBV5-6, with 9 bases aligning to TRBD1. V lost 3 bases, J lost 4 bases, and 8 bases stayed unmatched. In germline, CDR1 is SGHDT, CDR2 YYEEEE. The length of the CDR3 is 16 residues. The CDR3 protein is CASSYRGQGRYNEQFF. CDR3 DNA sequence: TGTGCCAGCAGCTATAGGGGACAGGGTCGGTACAATGAGCAGTTCTTC.

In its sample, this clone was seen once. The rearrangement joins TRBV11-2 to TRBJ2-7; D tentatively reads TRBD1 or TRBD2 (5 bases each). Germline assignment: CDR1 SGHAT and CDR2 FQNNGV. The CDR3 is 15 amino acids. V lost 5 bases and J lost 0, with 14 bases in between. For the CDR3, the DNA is TGTGCCAGCAGCACCGGGACCGTGAGCTCCTACGAGCAGTACGTC. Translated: CASSTGTVSSYEQYV.

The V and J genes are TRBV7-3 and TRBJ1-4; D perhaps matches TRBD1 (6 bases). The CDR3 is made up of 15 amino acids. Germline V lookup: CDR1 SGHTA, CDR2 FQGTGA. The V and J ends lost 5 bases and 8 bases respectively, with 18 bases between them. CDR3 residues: CASSHDRSREEKLFF. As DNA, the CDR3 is TGTGCCAGCAGCCACGACAGGTCTAGGGAGGAAAAACTGTTTTTT.

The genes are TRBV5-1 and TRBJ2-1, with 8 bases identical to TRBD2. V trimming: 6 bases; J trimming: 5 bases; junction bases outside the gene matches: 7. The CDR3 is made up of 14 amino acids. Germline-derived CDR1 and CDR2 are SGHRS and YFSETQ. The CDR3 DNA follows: TGCGCCAGCAAAAGGTCCGGGGGGGACAATGAGCAGTTCTTC. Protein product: CASKRSGGDNEQFF.